One T cell receptor (beta chain) is described in this entry. This receptor's antigen is unknown. Nothing much larger sits one base from this clone, and base qualities are not available. In light of the paper, this sample's time point label describes: about 28 days (+/-7) after the second vaccine dose. The treatment or condition label on this specimen signifies: meningococcal conjugate vaccine given as trial control. Vaccinee samples came from UK trials COV001 and COV002, including a single-blind randomized controlled phase 2/3 trial of AZD1222 (ChAdOx1 nCoV-19) in healthy adults. Trial participant PBMC samples were collected at day 0 and day 28 after the second dose for TCRbeta chain sequencing. This entry is derived from a study of T cell responses to AZD1222 COVID-19 vaccine (dated by TCRdb to about 2021). Describing the broader study: TCR sequencing covered fewer than 250 trial participants: some 210 given two doses of AZD1222 and 26 given two doses of MenACWY control vaccine. Trial participants were enrolled by age into subgroups of 18-55, 56-69 and 70-plus years, and around 150, 29 and 61 TCR-sequenced participants, respectively, were included in these subgroups. General findings and caveats noted by the study authors: Vaccine-associated CD4 TCRs spanned the whole spike protein, with dominant responses in regions 160-218 and 743-854. Spike-specific TCR breadth and depth rose significantly after two AZD1222 doses compared with day 0 and with MenACWY recipients. Participants were mostly white British and included more females than males, and it was suggested by the authors that clonal diversity may have been underestimated. Because no day 14 peak-response samples were available, repertoires were characterized only after the peak T cell response. Only a handful of AZD1222 recipients were SARS-CoV-2 seropositive at baseline, limiting conclusions about previously exposed vaccinees. In the small 56-69-year group, the increase in depth fell short of significance, most likely because of low power. Reportedly, close to half of the unique spike-specific TCRs recognized epitopes lying outside the regions that are mutated in the B.1.351 and B.1.1.7 variants.

The CDR3 regions of human TCRbeta chains were subjected to immunosequencing. From the authors' description of their analysis: TCRs in the repertoires were compared against a reference library of SARS-CoV-2-specific TCRs that had been generated with the MIRA antigen-specificity platform. Breadth was defined as the fraction of unique TCRs that were SARS-CoV-2-associated. Depth was defined as the fraction of total T cells that were SARS-CoV-2-associated. Using the MIRA data, each spike-specific TCR was assigned both to the spike region to which the TCR was reactive and to a CD4 or CD8 class. Log10-transformed breadth and depth values were compared by one-way ANOVA with Sidak's multiple comparisons tests. TCRdb took over this immuneACCESS table, retaining in-frame rearrangements with V and J assigned. Such tables are incomplete; in checked studies, under half of the missing clones stem from an unresolved V gene, and the remainder is unexplained. That table supplies the V and J calls and clone size; D and trimming were determined from the DNA. In this sample the table shows about 76,000 clones, 60% to 85% of which occur a single time. 27% of the sample comes from the top ten.

This clonotype was obtained from an adult who received the MenACWY meningococcal vaccine as a control. The specimen was peripheral blood, collected 28 days after the second dose of the MenACWY control vaccine.

The CDR3 amino acid sequence is: CASSLRRSREYF. The sequenced DNA: TGTGCCAGCAGCTTAAGACGGTCCCGAGAGTACTTC. The chain couples TRBV5-8 to TRBJ2-4; no D gene call is confident. The CDR3 runs 12 residues from the cysteine to the phenylalanine. Here the CDR3 DNA is all that survives: 36 bases in frame from base 1. V is clipped by 2 bases and J by 14 bases, and the sequence between their germline boundaries is 14 bases long. Based on the germline V gene, the CDR1 and CDR2 sequences are SGHTS and YDEGEE.